This T cell receptor (beta chain) was recorded in a study of blood T cell repertoires in COVID-19 (dated by TCRdb to about 2020). Background for the entire study: Collaborator samples came from the United States, Italy and Spain and covered acute and convalescent phases of COVID-19. The prospective study material was composed of cDNA or gDNA derived from T cells, B-cell-depleted T cells, or PBMCs. Subjects who had been exposed to COVID-19, were actively infected with it, or had recovered from it provided the deeply sampled blood TCRbeta repertoires that made up the dataset. A freely available public database, intended as a resource for researchers studying the immune response to SARS-CoV-2, is where the repertoires were released. Samples came from the ongoing ImmuneRACE study (first 160 participants) plus 1,254 subjects from 6 global collaborators. Nearly every sample came with metadata listing a de-identified subject ID, COVID-19 status, age in years and sex. Where available, HLA class I and class II types were taken from metadata supplied by the sample provider and were not determined by assay-based typing.

Overall results and qualifications from the work: The amount of clinical and demographic metadata varied by source and participant and was provided uncurated.

On this clone: The clone's antigen remains unknown. One base away there is no much larger clone; base qualities are not given.

The junction shows trimming of 4 bases on V and 3 bases on J, and the gene matches do not reach 6 bases of it. The germline V gene (reference sequence) sets CDR1 to MNHEY and CDR2 to SMNVEV. The CDR3 numbers 17 residues from cysteine through phenylalanine. The read is trimmed to its CDR3 DNA, 51 bases read in frame from base 1. Another Seattle source contributed samples from volunteer blood donors who had recovered from COVID-19. Each collaborating institution followed its own protocols to collect whole blood in K2EDTA tubes. Collaborator samples were shipped for TCRbeta analysis as frozen whole blood, isolated PBMCs, or DNA extracted from either sample type. TCRbeta CDR3 regions were amplified from genomic DNA by means of the immunoSEQ Assay, a bias-controlled multiplex PCR. Per the authors' processing: The number of nucleated cells in each sample was estimated from the amplification of reference gene primers within the assay. To quantify the absolute abundance of each unique TCRbeta CDR3 rearrangement, sequence reads were collapsed and filtered. Productive Simpson clonality was computed per sample as the square root of Simpson's diversity index over productive rearrangements. TCRdb retrieved this table from immuneACCESS and kept in-frame rearrangements only. Not all clones are present; in checked studies, unresolved V genes account for under half, and no reason is known for the remainder. That table is the source of V, J and clone size, and D and trimming were worked out from the DNA. The table for this sample lists 280,000 or so clones; about four fifths of them were counted only once. 8% to 10% of the sample rests with the top ten.

In this chain, TRBV27 is recombined with TRBJ2-6, and TRBD1 matches 10 of the central bases. Material for sequencing was peripheral blood. The sequence came from a woman aged 45-65 years who had recovered from COVID-19. The CDR3 region: CASSSGTGVIGANVLTF. The nucleotide sequence reads TGTGCCAGCAGTTCCGGGACAGGGGTAATTGGGGCCAACGTCCTGACTTTC.